This T cell receptor (beta chain) was found in a study of blood T cell repertoires in COVID-19. Researchers sorted participants into cohorts using their self-reported clinical history. Under the authors' procedure: Nucleated cell counts were estimated from reference gene primer amplification. Some clones are missing from TCRdb's copy, which holds only in-frame ones; the method was immunoSEQ multiplex PCR. V, J and clone size derive from that table, while D and trimming were established from the DNA sequence. The sample includes 150,000 to 200,000 clones, 80% to 90% of them seen just once. The TCR sequence derives from a woman under 30 who had recovered from COVID-19. The source material was PBMCs or T cells enriched from blood (not recorded which).

The chain's CDR3 is CASSLSGGGTGELFF. CDR3 coding DNA: TGTGCCAGCAGCCTAAGCGGGGGCGGGACCGGGGAGCTGTTTTTT. The chain links TRBV3-1 (or the pseudogene TRBV3-2) to TRBJ2-2; 8 nucleotides align to TRBD2. Germline V gene sequence: CDR1 LGHDT, CDR2 YNNKEL (reference sequence). With V trimmed by 4 bases and J by 5 bases, 6 bases remained unmatched. The length of the CDR3 is 15 residues.